This TCR beta chain was identified during a study of control samples from healthy donors and cancer patients. This CDR3 has 12 amino acids. The V end lost 2 bases, the J end lost 4 bases, and 6 bases lay between the germline ends. The germline gives CDR1 MDHEN, CDR2 SYDVKM. Sequencing was performed with immunoSEQ multiplex PCR; in TCRdb, only in-frame clones are kept and a portion is missing. The sample records more than 150,000 clones, more than 85% being singletons. The chain combines TRBV28 with TRBJ2-7; D is ambiguous. This TCR came from a man aged 50-60 years in good health. Source material: blood. CDR3 residues: CASSLTVYEQYF. DNA of the CDR3: TGTGCCAGCAGTTTAACGGTATACGAGCAGTACTTC.